These 20 T cell receptor beta chains were all obtained from the same sample, sequenced in a study of early T cells in non-severe SARS-CoV-2 infection. TCRdb recomputed calls from the 5' RACE reads with MiXCR, one row per CDR3 protein. The sample includes about 60,000 distinct CDR3 sequences, around 6% of them seen just once. The sequenced sample was whole blood. All receptors derive from an adult who was a healthcare worker with PCR-confirmed SARS-CoV-2 infection or an uninfected control (not recorded which).

This clonotype was seen ten or more times. The chain links TRBV7-9 to TRBJ1-5; D is ambiguous. The CDR3 has 14 amino acids. The V end was cut by 5 bases, the J end by 5 bases, with 13 bases between. CDR1 and CDR2 (germline): SEHNR, FQNEAQ (reference sequence). The CDR3 loop is CASSPLSADQPQHF. In nucleotides, the CDR3 is TGTGCCAGCAGCCCACTTTCGGCTGATCAGCCCCAGCATTTT.

There are many counts of this clonotype. The rearrangement uses TRBV18 and TRBJ1-5, with D perhaps matching TRBD1 (5 bases). From germline, CDR1 is KGHSH and CDR2 LQKENI. The CDR3 consists of 14 residues. V lost 6 bases to trimming and J lost 5 bases, with 14 bases between them. The CDR3 here is CASSPQGADQPQHF. The CDR3 nucleotides read TGTGCCAGCTCGCCTCAGGGTGCCGATCAGCCCCAGCATTTT.

The rearrangement uses TRBV6-5 and TRBJ2-1; D may be TRBD1 (5 bases). V was trimmed by 8 bases and J by 8 bases, leaving 7 bases between them. Germline V gene lookup returns CDR1 MNHEY and CDR2 SVGAGI. There are 10 residues in the CDR3. In DNA, the CDR3 is TGTGCCAGCGAAGGGGATGAGCAGTTCTTC. Encoded protein: CASEGDEQFF.

Regarding this clonotype: A much larger clone sits a single nucleotide away, making a read error possible. This sequence joins TRBV2 and TRBJ2-1, with D possibly matching TRBD1 (6 bases). Trimming stripped 8 bases from V and 6 bases from J, with 14 bases between. CDR3 size: 13 residues. CDR1 and CDR2 (germline): SNHLY, FYNNEI. CDR3 loop: CASLEQGANEQFF. The DNA for the CDR3 is TGTGCCAGCCTAGAACAGGGTGCCAATGAGCAGTTCTTC. Using reference TRBV2 and TRBJ2-1 for the parts outside the CDR3, the full variable domain is EPEVTQTPSHQVTQMGQEVILRCVPISNHLYFYWYRQILGQKVEFLVSFYNNEISEKSEIFDDQFSVERPDGSNFTLKIRSTKLEDSAMYFCASLEQGANEQFFGPGTRLTVL.

The sample holds many counts of this clonotype. The chain couples TRBV7-2 to TRBJ2-7, with 10 bases identical to TRBD2. With 5 bases clipped from V and 5 bases from J, the junction kept 9 bases outside the gene matches. The germline gives CDR1 SGHTA, CDR2 FQGNSA. CDR3 length: 15 amino acids. The DNA of the CDR3 is TGTGCCAGCAGCAACAAGCGGGGGGGCCCTCACGAGCAGTACTTC. Protein product: CASSNKRGGPHEQYF.

The CDR3 DNA reads TGTGCCAGCAACGAACAGGGTTATAATGAAAAACTGTTTTTT. Its translation is CASNEQGYNEKLFF. The chain recombines TRBV19 with TRBJ1-4, with D possibly being TRBD1 (6 bases). Per germline, CDR1 LNHDA and CDR2 SQIVND (reference sequence). The germline V and J ends were trimmed by 9 bases and 4 bases, with 15 bases remaining between them. The CDR3 runs 14 residues. Using reference TRBV19 and TRBJ1-4 for the parts outside the CDR3, the full variable domain is DGGITQSPKYLFRKEGQNVTLSCEQNLNHDAMYWYRQDPGQGLRLIYYSQIVNDFQKGDIAEGYSVSREKKESFPLTVTSAQKNPTAFYLCASNEQGYNEKLFFGSGTQLSVL.

This clonotype was picked up many times. The chain couples TRBV4-3 to TRBJ2-1; perhaps D is TRBD1 or TRBD2 (5 bases each). The V gene lost 0 bases and the J gene lost 4 bases, with 13 bases spanning the gap. The CDR3 has 16 residues. Germline CDR1 and CDR2: LGHNA and YSLEER. The CDR3, as DNA: TGCGCCAGCAGCCAAGAGGGCCTGGGGGTATACAATGAGCAGTTCTTC. Protein: CASSQEGLGVYNEQFF.

This clonotype has at least ten counts. The chain joins TRBV7-6 to TRBJ2-6; a possible D gene is TRBD2 (5 bases). The CDR3 is made up of 16 amino acids. The ends were cut back, 0 bases at V and 3 bases at J, with 9 bases in the middle. CDR1 and CDR2 (germline): SGHVS, FNYEAQ. CDR3 amino acids: CASSLAGGSGANVLTF. CDR3 DNA: TGTGCCAGCAGCTTAGCTGGAGGAAGTGGGGCCAACGTCCTGACTTTC.

V usage is TRBV29-1 and J usage is TRBJ2-4; D may correspond to TRBD1 or TRBD2 (6 bases each). The CDR3 spans 13 residues. Per germline, CDR1 SQVTM and CDR2 ANQGSEA. V lost 6 bases, J lost 3 bases, and 12 bases lay in between. Here the CDR3 reads CSVTRGLKNIQYF. For the CDR3, the DNA is TGCAGCGTCACCCGGGGGCTCAAAAACATTCAGTACTTC.

This clonotype was counted many times. CDR3 amino acids: CASSLGTQNYGYTF. In DNA, the CDR3 is TGCGCCAGCAGCTTGGGTACACAGAACTATGGCTACACCTTC. The chain is built from TRBV5-1 and TRBJ1-2, with unresolved D. CDR1 and CDR2 (germline): SGHRS, YFSETQ. The ends were cut back, 0 bases at V and 2 bases at J, with 8 bases in the middle. This CDR3 is 14 amino acids long.

This clonotype was picked up many times. The V gene is TRBV5-1, the J gene TRBJ2-7; TRBD1 aligns across 9 bases. V lost 3 bases, J lost 2 bases, and 9 bases stayed unmatched. CDR3 length: 16 residues. CDR1 is SGHRS, CDR2 YFSETQ, per germline. The chain's CDR3 is CASSSASGTGTYEQYF. As DNA, the CDR3 is TGCGCCAGCAGCTCGGCGTCCGGGACAGGGACCTACGAGCAGTACTTC.

The rearrangement joins TRBV30 to TRBJ1-6; D is ambiguous. This CDR3 spans 14 amino acids. Per germline, CDR1 GTSNPN and CDR2 SVGIG (reference sequence). V shed 8 bases and J shed 7 bases, with 18 bases lying between them. The DNA for the CDR3 is TGTGCCGTTAACGTTTTAAGTGGAAATTCACCCCTCCACTTT. The encoded protein is CAVNVLSGNSPLHF.

This clonotype has just a few counts. V usage is TRBV3-1 and J usage is TRBJ1-4; no firm D call. This CDR3 is 16 amino acids long. The V and J ends lost 0 bases and 3 bases respectively, with 11 bases between them. CDR1 is LGHDT, CDR2 YNNKEL, per germline (reference sequence). The CDR3 region has the DNA TGTGCCAGCAGCCAAGATCGACGTGCGGCTAATGAAAAACTGTTTTTT. As protein: CASSQDRRAANEKLFF.

As regards this clonotype: A single base separates this from a much larger clone, so it may be a read error. This rearrangement joins TRBV7-6 to TRBJ2-1; the D gene could be TRBD1 or TRBD2 (5 bases each). The germline V and J ends were trimmed by 3 bases and 5 bases, with 17 bases remaining between them. This CDR3 spans 16 amino acids. Germline assignment: CDR1 SGHVS and CDR2 FNYEAQ. CDR3 bases: TGTGCCAGCAGCTTGGACCGGGACGAACCCCACAATGAGCAGTTCTTC. It encodes CASSLDRDEPHNEQFF.

This clonotype has a handful of counts. CDR3 sequence (DNA): TGTGCCAGCGGGGACAGCTACGAGCAGTACTTC. Translation: CASGDSYEQYF. This chain joins TRBV7-2 and TRBJ2-7; 7 positions agree with TRBD1. The CDR3 has 11 amino acids. J lost 3 bases, V lost 8 bases, and 1 base had no gene match. From germline, CDR1 is SGHTA and CDR2 FQGNSA.

Many counts were recorded for this clonotype. V is TRBV2 and J is TRBJ2-7; 11 bases map to TRBD1. The CDR3 totals 13 residues. Germline V CDR1 and CDR2: SNHLY, FYNNEI. Trimming took 6 bases from V and 3 from J; bases not matched to a gene: 1. CDR3 bases: TGTGCCAGCAGGGGGACAGGGGGCTACGAGCAGTACTTC. Translation: CASRGTGGYEQYF.

In its sample, this clonotype was seen many times. The rearrangement links TRBV6-4 to TRBJ1-1; 9 bases agree with TRBD1. Trimming cost V 6 bases and J 5 bases; bases outside gene matches: 7. The germline V gene has CDR1 MRHNA and CDR2 SNTAGT. The CDR3 totals 14 residues. CDR3 DNA: TGTGCCAGCAGAGACACAGACAGGGGGACTGAAGCTTTCTTT. Protein sequence: CASRDTDRGTEAFF.

In nucleotides, the CDR3 is TGTGCCAGCGCCCCAGCAGATGAGCAGTTCTTC. It encodes CASAPADEQFF. The chain uses TRBV6-6 and TRBJ2-1; D is uncertain. V lost 8 bases to trimming and J lost 8 bases, with 10 bases between them. This CDR3 contains 11 residues. Germline loops: CDR1 MNHNY, CDR2 SVGAGI (reference sequence).

In its sample, this clonotype was seen many times. The rearrangement links TRBV9 to TRBJ2-5; D is possibly TRBD2 (6 bases). This CDR3 spans 18 amino acids. In germline, CDR1 is SGDLS, CDR2 YYNGEE. Trimming left V 0 bases short and J 5 bases short, with 23 bases between. The CDR3 sequence: CASSVERAGRSPGETQYF. As DNA, the CDR3 is TGTGCCAGCAGCGTAGAGCGGGCGGGGCGGAGTCCGGGTGAGACCCAGTACTTC.

In this sample, this clonotype turned up many times. The CDR3 is CASGTGSGYGYTF. Here the CDR3 DNA reads TGCGCCAGTGGGACAGGGTCGGGCTATGGCTACACCTTC. This rearrangement joins TRBV10-2 to TRBJ1-2; 9 nucleotides align to TRBD1. The V and J ends lost 9 bases and 4 bases, in that order; junction bases with no gene match: 6. Germline V gene lookup returns CDR1 WSHSY and CDR2 SAAADI. The CDR3 loop spans 13 amino acids.